This T cell receptor (beta chain) was found in a study of CD4 T cells in relation to SARS-CoV-2 and coronaviruses. Study-wide background: ViraFEST: approximately 10-day antigen culture of PBMCs, then TCR beta CDR3 sequencing.

TCRdb keeps only in-frame clones here, not all; method: immunoSEQ multiplex PCR. Here the sample spans about 24,000 clones, 73% being singletons. Trimming pared 5 bases from V and 2 bases from J, leaving 18 bases between. CDR3 size: 16 residues. Germline values: CDR1 SNHLY, CDR2 FYNNEI. CD4+ T cells from unexposed donors were obtained before the COVID-19 pandemic (2011-2018). Isolation of CD4+ T cells took place after around 11 days in culture. Unexposed-donor CD4+ T cells were probed with SARS-CoV-2 S/N and four cold-coronavirus spikes, cells permitting. On days 3 and 7, cultures got half fresh IL-2 medium. Regarding this clone: Its antigen is not known.

Sequenced input: CD4+ T cells from PBMCs, cultured in vitro. The TCR was taken from a human donor in good health. The chain is built from TRBV2 and TRBJ1-2; D is perhaps TRBD1 (5 bases). CDR3 residues: CASSRSKGILNYGYTF. The CDR3 DNA follows: TGTGCCAGCAGTCGATCAAAGGGGATACTCAACTATGGCTACACCTTC.